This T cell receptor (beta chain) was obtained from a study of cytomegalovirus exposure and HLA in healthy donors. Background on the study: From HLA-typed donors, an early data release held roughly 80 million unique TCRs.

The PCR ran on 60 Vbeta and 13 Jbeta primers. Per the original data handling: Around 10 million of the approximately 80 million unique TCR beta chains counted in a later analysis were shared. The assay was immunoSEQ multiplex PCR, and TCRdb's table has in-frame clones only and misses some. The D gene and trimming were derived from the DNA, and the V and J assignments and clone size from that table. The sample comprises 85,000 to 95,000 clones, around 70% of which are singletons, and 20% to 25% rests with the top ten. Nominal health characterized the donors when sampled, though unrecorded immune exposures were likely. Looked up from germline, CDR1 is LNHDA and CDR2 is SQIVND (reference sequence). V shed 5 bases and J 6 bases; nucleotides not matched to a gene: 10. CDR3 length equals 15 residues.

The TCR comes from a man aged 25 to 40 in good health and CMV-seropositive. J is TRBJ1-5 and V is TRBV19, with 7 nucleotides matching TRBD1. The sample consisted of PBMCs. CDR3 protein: CASSYDGTVGQPQHF. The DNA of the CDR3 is TGTGCCAGTAGTTATGATGGGACAGTCGGTCAGCCCCAGCATTTT.